The 6 T cell receptor beta chains below come from one sample, sequenced in a study of breast tumors, draining lymph nodes, adjacent tissues. MiXCR was run by TCRdb on the multiplex PCR reads, yielding one entry per CDR3 protein. The sample lists 150,000 to 200,000 distinct CDR3 sequences, 25% to 40% occurring once. Axillary draining lymph nodes of breast cancer patients supplied the node samples. Input material: axillary lymph node tissue. These receptor sequences come from a female donor with breast cancer. Some clones in this sample may be carry-over from other donors' samples.

This chain joins TRBV9 and TRBJ2-1, with unresolved D. The CDR3 is 14 residues long. CDR1 and CDR2 (germline): SGDLS, YYNGEE. V lost 0 bases to trimming and J lost 10 bases, with 14 bases between them. For the CDR3, the DNA is TGTGCCAGCAGCGTAGGAGATCGGCTACTAGAGCAGTTCTTC. This gives the protein CASSVGDRLLEQFF.

This clonotype was observed at least ten times. The V gene is TRBV12-3 or TRBV12-4, the J gene TRBJ2-1; 10 bases align to TRBD1. This CDR3 spans 18 amino acids. Trimming took 3 bases from V and 1 from J; bases not matched to a gene: 9. The CDR3 is CASSLVVGGQGSYNEQFF. DNA for the CDR3: TGTGCCAGCAGTTTGGTGGTAGGGGGACAGGGGTCCTACAATGAGCAGTTCTTC.

This clonotype occurred a few times. This may come from a read error, since a much larger clone is one base off. V usage is TRBV20-1 and J usage is TRBJ1-2; a weak D match, TRBD1 (5 bases). The germline V gene encodes CDR1 DFQATT and CDR2 SNEGSKA (reference sequence). The CDR3 is 13 residues long. The DNA of the CDR3 is TGCAGTGCTAAAAGGGGCGAATCCTATGCCTACACCTTC. Translation: CSAKRGESYAYTF.

The table lists this clonotype with many counts. This sequence joins TRBV20-1 and TRBJ2-7; TRBD2 might be the D (5 bases). Germline loops: CDR1 DFQATT, CDR2 SNEGSKA (reference sequence). V was pared by 6 bases and J by 5 bases, with 20 bases between. The CDR3 runs 14 residues. CDR3: CSAEGEGAPHEQYF. Written as DNA, the CDR3 is TGCAGTGCCGAGGGTGAGGGTGCACCCCACGAGCAGTACTTC.

The sample holds many counts of this clonotype. V gene TRBV7-3 combines with J gene TRBJ2-7; D is unresolved. Per the germline V gene, CDR1 is SGHTA and CDR2 is FQGTGA. This CDR3 has 15 amino acids. Deletions cut 6 bases from V and 0 bases from J, with 15 bases between. CDR3 nucleotides: TGTGCCAGCAGTTTGGATGCGACAACCTCCTACGAGCAGTACTTC. It codes for CASSLDATTSYEQYF.

Many counts were recorded for this clonotype. The rearrangement joins TRBV19 to TRBJ2-6, with D unresolved. Germline lookup yields CDR1 LNHDA and CDR2 SQIVND (reference sequence). The CDR3 spans 12 residues. V was cut by 10 bases and J by 0 bases, with 4 bases left in between. The CDR3: CATDSGANVLTF. The CDR3, as DNA: TGTGCCACCGACTCTGGGGCCAACGTCCTGACTTTC.